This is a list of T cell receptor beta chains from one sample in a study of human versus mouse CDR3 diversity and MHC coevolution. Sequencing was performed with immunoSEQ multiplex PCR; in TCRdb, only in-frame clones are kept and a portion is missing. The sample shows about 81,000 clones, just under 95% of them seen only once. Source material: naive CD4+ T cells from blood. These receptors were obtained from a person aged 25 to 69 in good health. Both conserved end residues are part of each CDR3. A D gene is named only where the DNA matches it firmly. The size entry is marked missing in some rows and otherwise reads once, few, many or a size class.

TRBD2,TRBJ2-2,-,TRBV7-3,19,TGTGCCAGCAGCCATCCGTTGGGTAGCGGGATTTTGAACACCGGGGAGCTGTTTTTT,CASSHPLGSGILNTGELFF
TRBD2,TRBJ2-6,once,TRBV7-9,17,TGTGCCAGCAGCCCGGGGGGGGTCTTATCTGGGGCCAACGTCCTGACTTTC,CASSPGGVLSGANVLTF
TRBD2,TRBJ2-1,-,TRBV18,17,TGTGCCAGCTCCTCCTACCCCCCTAGCGGGCCCACGGATGAGCAGTTCTTC,CASSSYPPSGPTDEQFF
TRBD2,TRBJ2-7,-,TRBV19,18,TGTGCCAGTAGTATCCCGGGACTAGCGGGAGGGAGCTCCTACGAGCAGTACTTC,CASSIPGLAGGSSYEQYF
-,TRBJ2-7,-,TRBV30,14,TGTGCCTGGAGACCCGCGGGGTCCTACTACGAGCAGTACTTC,CAWRPAGSYYEQYF
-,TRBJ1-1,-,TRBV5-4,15,TGTGCCAGCAGCTACCGGGAGGAGGGACGGGCTGAAGCTTTCTTT,CASSYREEGRAEAFF
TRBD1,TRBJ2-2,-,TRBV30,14,TGTGCCTGGAGTCGGACAGGGTCCGGCGGGGAGCTGTTTTTT,CAWSRTGSGGELFF
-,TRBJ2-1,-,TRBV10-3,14,TGTGCCATCACTAAGGCCCCCTTGGCGGGTGAGCAGTTCTTC,CAITKAPLAGEQFF
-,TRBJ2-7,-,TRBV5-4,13,TGTGCCAGCAGCCGAGCGGCAGCTTACGAGCAGTACTTC,CASSRAAAYEQYF
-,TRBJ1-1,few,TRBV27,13,TGTGCCAGCAGTTTTAGGGGATTTACTGAAGCTTTCTTT,CASSFRGFTEAFF
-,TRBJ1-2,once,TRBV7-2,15,TGTGCCAGCAGCTTCTACAGGGTACTCTCCGATGGCTACACCTTC,CASSFYRVLSDGYTF
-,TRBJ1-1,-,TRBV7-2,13,TGTGCCAGCAGCTTAGGACAGGTAAAAGGGGCTTTCTTT,CASSLGQVKGAFF
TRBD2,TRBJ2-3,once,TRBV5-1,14,TGCGCCAGCAGCGAACTAGCGGGGAAGAATACGCAGTATTTT,CASSELAGKNTQYF
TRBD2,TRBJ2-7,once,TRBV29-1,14,TGCAGCGTTGATGAAGCGGGGGGCGGCTACGAGCAGTACTTC,CSVDEAGGGYEQYF
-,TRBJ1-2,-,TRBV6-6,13,TGTGCCACAAAAACGACGGAGTCAGGGGTAAAAACCTTC,CATKTTESGVKTF
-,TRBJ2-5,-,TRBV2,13,TGTGCCAGCAGGTCAGATTCCCAAGAGACCCAGTACTTC,CASRSDSQETQYF
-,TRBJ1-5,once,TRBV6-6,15,TGTGCCAGCAGTTACTCCGGGGGTAGCAATCAGCCCCAGCATTTT,CASSYSGGSNQPQHF
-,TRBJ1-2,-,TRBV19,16,TGTGCCAGTACCCACCCCCCGGGTTCCGCCCCTTATGGCTACACCTTC,CASTHPPGSAPYGYTF
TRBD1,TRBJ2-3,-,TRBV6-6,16,TGTGCCAGCAGTTACCAGGACAGGGGGCGGGGAGATACGCAGTATTTT,CASSYQDRGRGDTQYF
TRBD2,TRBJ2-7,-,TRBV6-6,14,TGTGCCAGCAGTTACGGGACTACTCCGGGCGAGCAGTACTTC,CASSYGTTPGEQYF
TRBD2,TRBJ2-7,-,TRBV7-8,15,TGTGCCAGCAGCCTGGGACTAGCGGGACCTTACGAGCAGTACTTC,CASSLGLAGPYEQYF
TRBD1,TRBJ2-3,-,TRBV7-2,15,TGTGCCAGCAGCCCGGACAGGTCGACGGGAGATACGCAGTATTTT,CASSPDRSTGDTQYF
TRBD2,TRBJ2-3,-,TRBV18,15,TGTGCCAGCTCACGGGCTAGCGGGGTCACAGATACGCAGTATTTT,CASSRASGVTDTQYF
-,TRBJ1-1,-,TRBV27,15,TGTGCCAGCAGTTTTGGGCGCAACATGAACACTGAAGCTTTCTTT,CASSFGRNMNTEAFF
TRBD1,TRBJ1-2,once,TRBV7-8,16,TGTGCCAGCAGCTTAGTTGGACAGGGAAGAGGGAATGGCTACACCTTC,CASSLVGQGRGNGYTF